This T cell receptor (beta chain) is from a study of T cell responses to AZD1222 COVID-19 vaccine. Clones were read by immunoSEQ multiplex PCR, and TCRdb kept only the in-frame ones, dropping some. The sample holds 120,000 to 150,000 clones; about 91% are singletons and the top ten take more than 1.3%. There are 16 residues in the CDR3. The germline gives CDR1 MGHDK, CDR2 SYGVNS. J was trimmed by 4 bases and V by 7 bases; bases with no gene match: 15. The rearrangement links TRBV25-1 to TRBJ1-2, with TRBD1 matching over 7 bases. The sample consisted of peripheral blood, taken on day 0 of AZD1222 vaccination. The sequence came from an adult in good health. The CDR3, as DNA: TGTGCCAGCAAAGGGGACAGTAGAGGAGGCGTCTATGGCTACACCTTC. This translates into CASKGDSRGGVYGYTF.